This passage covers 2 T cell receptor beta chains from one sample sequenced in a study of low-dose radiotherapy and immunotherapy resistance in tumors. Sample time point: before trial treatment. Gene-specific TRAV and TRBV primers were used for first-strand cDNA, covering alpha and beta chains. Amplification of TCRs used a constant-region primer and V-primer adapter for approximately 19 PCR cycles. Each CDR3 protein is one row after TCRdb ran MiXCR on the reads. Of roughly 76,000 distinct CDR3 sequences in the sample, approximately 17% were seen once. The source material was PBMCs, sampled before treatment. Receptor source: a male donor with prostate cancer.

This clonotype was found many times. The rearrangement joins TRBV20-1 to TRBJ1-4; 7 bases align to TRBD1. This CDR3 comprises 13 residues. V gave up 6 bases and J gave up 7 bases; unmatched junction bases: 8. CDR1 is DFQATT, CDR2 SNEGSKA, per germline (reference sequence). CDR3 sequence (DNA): TGCAGTGCCAGCAGGGGGTTTGGTGAAAAACTGTTTTTT. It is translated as CSASRGFGEKLFF.

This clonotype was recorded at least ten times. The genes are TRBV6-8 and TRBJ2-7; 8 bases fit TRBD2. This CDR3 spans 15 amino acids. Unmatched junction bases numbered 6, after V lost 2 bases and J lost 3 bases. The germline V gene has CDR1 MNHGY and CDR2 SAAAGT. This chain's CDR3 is CASSYTIAGNYEQYF. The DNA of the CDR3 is TGTGCCAGCAGTTACACCATAGCGGGGAACTACGAGCAGTACTTC.